Presented here are 15 T cell receptor beta chains from one specimen sequenced in a study of shared clonotypes between healthy human individuals. This table comes from immunoSEQ multiplex PCR, and its TCRdb copy is limited to in-frame clones, with some not included. The table lists around 2.5 million clones, approximately 94% of them singletons. The sample comprised naive CD4+ T cells from PBMCs. Subset of the sample: CD45RA+ positively selected. The receptor set was obtained from a man aged 18 to 35 in good health. Some clones in this sample may be carry-over from other donors' samples.

V gene TRBV2 combines with J gene TRBJ2-1, with 7 bases lining up with TRBD1. V dropped 5 bases and J dropped 8; count of bases not matched to a gene: 9. Germline CDR1 reads SNHLY; CDR2 reads FYNNEI. CDR3 length: 14 residues. In nucleotides, the CDR3 is TGTGCCAGCAGTAAGACAGGGATTAACGATGAGCAGTTCTTC. Amino acids: CASSKTGINDEQFF. The whole variable domain, remainder taken from reference TRBV2 and TRBJ2-1, is EPEVTQTPSHQVTQMGQEVILRCVPISNHLYFYWYRQILGQKVEFLVSFYNNEISEKSEIFDDQFSVERPDGSNFTLKIRSTKLEDSAMYFCASSKTGINDEQFFGPGTRLTVL.

V is TRBV4-3 and J is TRBJ1-1; 7 nucleotides agree with TRBD1. V lost 4 bases, J lost 11 bases, and 10 bases stayed unmatched. Germline lookup yields CDR1 LGHNA and CDR2 YSLEER. This CDR3 comprises 13 residues. CDR3 nucleotides: TGCGCCAGCAGCCTCTATTATCAGGGACAGGCTTTCTTT. Its translation: CASSLYYQGQAFF.

The chain couples TRBV27 to TRBJ2-1, with 11 positions matching TRBD2. Per germline, CDR1 MNHEY and CDR2 SMNVEV (reference sequence). V trimming: 2 bases; J trimming: 8 bases; junction bases outside the gene matches: 14. The CDR3 contains 18 residues. CDR3 nucleotides: TGTGCCAGCAGTTTACGATTGATAGCGGGAGGGCCGATTTATGAGCAGTTCTTC. This sequence encodes CASSLRLIAGGPIYEQFF.

The genes are TRBV29-1 and TRBJ1-1; perhaps TRBD1 as D (5 bases). Deletions cut 3 bases from V and 7 bases from J, with 12 bases between. The CDR3 length is 12 residues. CDR1 and CDR2 from the germline V gene are SQVTM and ANQGSEA. The CDR3 is CSVEGQSREAFF. CDR3 sequence (DNA): TGCAGCGTTGAGGGGCAGTCGCGTGAAGCTTTCTTT.

CDR3 loop: CSYNRKQRQAPEAFF. The CDR3 DNA reads as TGCAGCTACAACCGAAAACAAAGACAGGCACCTGAAGCTTTCTTT. The chain recombines TRBV29-1 with TRBJ1-1; TRBD1 is a possible D gene (6 bases). The CDR3 spans 15 residues. Deletions cut 8 bases from V and 6 bases from J, with 25 bases between. CDR1 is SQVTM, CDR2 ANQGSEA, per germline.

The genes are TRBV11-3 and TRBJ2-2; 8 bases are shared with TRBD1. The CDR3 sequence is 16 residues long. Unmatched junction bases numbered 6, after V lost 3 bases and J lost 3 bases. The germline gives CDR1 SGHNT, CDR2 YENEEA. As DNA, the CDR3 is TGTGCCAGCAGCTTGTCGACAGGGGTCCACACCGGGGAGCTGTTTTTT. This gives the protein CASSLSTGVHTGELFF.

The rearrangement links TRBV5-4 to TRBJ2-5; tentative D call: TRBD1 (6 bases). V lost 4 bases and J lost 5, with 18 bases in between. This CDR3 contains 15 residues. Germline loops: CDR1 SGHNT, CDR2 YYREEE (reference sequence). The CDR3 region is CASSINSGVGETQYF. The CDR3 DNA reads TGTGCCAGCAGCATAAACTCAGGGGTCGGGGAGACCCAGTACTTC.

The rearrangement joins TRBV19 to TRBJ1-1; D is undetermined. Germline V lookup: CDR1 LNHDA, CDR2 SQIVND (reference sequence). Trimming cost V 8 bases and J 14 bases, with 18 bases left between them. The CDR3 totals 11 residues. The CDR3, as DNA: TGTGCCAGTTCTTCGACCCGAGGGCCCTTCTTT. It is translated as CASSSTRGPFF.

The chain combines TRBV28 with TRBJ1-6, with a weak D call TRBD1 (6 bases). The germline V and J ends were trimmed by 4 bases and 10 bases, with 11 bases remaining between them. This CDR3 is 13 amino acids long. The V gene's germline CDR1 is MDHEN and CDR2 SYDVKM. DNA for the CDR3: TGTGCCAGCAGTTACAGGGAAGGATCACCCCTCCACTTT. Translating gives CASSYREGSPLHF.

The chain joins TRBV19 to TRBJ2-7; D is possibly TRBD1 or TRBD2 (5 bases each). The CDR3 runs to 18 residues. Trimming shortened V by 0 bases and J by 0 bases, and 18 bases separated the two germline ends. Germline-derived CDR1 and CDR2 are LNHDA and SQIVND (reference sequence). The CDR3 here is CASSIDLIGTAPSYEQYF. The CDR3 nucleotides read TGTGCCAGTAGTATAGATCTGATCGGGACGGCGCCCTCCTACGAGCAGTACTTC.

The chain couples TRBV7-2 to TRBJ2-7; TRBD2 matches 7 bases. CDR1 is SGHTA and CDR2 is FQGNSA in the germline V gene. After removal of 2 bases from V and 7 bases from J, the junction contained 5 bases not matched to a gene. This CDR3 contains 13 residues. CDR3 sequence reads: CASSLRGLEEQYF. CDR3 bases: TGTGCCAGCAGCTTACGAGGACTAGAAGAGCAGTACTTC.

CDR3 DNA: TGTGCCAGCTCATCCACGGGGGGCGAAGAGACCCAGTACTTC. Translated: CASSSTGGEETQYF. The chain uses TRBV18 and TRBJ2-5, with a weak D call TRBD2 (7 bases). Looked up from germline, CDR1 is KGHSH and CDR2 is LQKENI. Deletions cut 5 bases from V and 3 bases from J, with 13 bases between. This CDR3 spans 14 amino acids. Full variable domain (missing parts from reference TRBV18 and TRBJ2-5): NAGVMQNPRHLVRRRGQEARLRCSPMKGHSHVYWYRQLPEEGLKFMVYLQKENIIDESGMPKERFSAEFPKEGPSILRIQQVVRGDSAAYFCASSSTGGEETQYFGPGTRLLVL.

The rearrangement uses TRBV19 and TRBJ2-2; D gene uncertain. Per the germline V gene, CDR1 is LNHDA and CDR2 is SQIVND (reference sequence). This CDR3 comprises 8 residues. CDR3 coding DNA: TGTGCTCAGGGGGAGCTGTTTTTT. Translating gives CAQGELFF. The full variable domain, its missing parts supplied by reference TRBV19 and TRBJ2-2, is DGGITQSPKYLFRKEGQNVTLSCEQNLNHDAMYWYRQDPGQGLRLIYYSQIVNDFQKGDIAEGYSVSREKKESFPLTVTSAQKNPTAFYLCAQGELFFGEGSRLTVL.

The chain has TRBV9 and TRBJ2-3; D is possibly TRBD1 (5 bases). Trimming shortened V by 0 bases and J by 0 bases, and 8 bases separated the two germline ends. CDR1 is SGDLS, CDR2 YYNGEE, per germline. This CDR3 comprises 15 residues. The CDR3 spells CASSVDRSSTDTQYF. CDR3 DNA: TGTGCCAGCAGCGTAGACAGGTCTAGCACAGATACGCAGTATTTT.

The CDR3: CASSLSPMNTEAFF. CDR3 DNA: TGTGCCAGCAGTTTATCACCGATGAACACTGAAGCTTTCTTT. This chain uses TRBV27 with TRBJ1-1; D call uncertain. This CDR3 contains 14 residues. Germline-derived CDR1 and CDR2 are MNHEY and SMNVEV (reference sequence). V was trimmed by 0 bases and J by 0 bases, leaving 5 bases between them.